This T cell receptor (beta chain) was sequenced for a study of cytomegalovirus exposure and HLA in healthy donors. Generated by immunoSEQ multiplex PCR, the TCRdb table keeps only in-frame clones and is missing some. The sample has 150,000 to 250,000 clones, about three quarters seen once. The V and J ends lost 1 base and 5 bases, in that order; junction bases with no gene match: 5. The CDR3 spans 15 residues. Germline loops: CDR1 SGHTA, CDR2 FQGNSA. With regard to this clone: What it binds is unknown. The sample carries other DNA sequences with the same CDR3.

The donors were in the roughly 130-subject validation cohort; that cohort was separate from the roughly 700-subject first cohort. Regarding the study as a whole: Three chains tied to CMV proved CMV antigen-specific in vitro. As was reported, the classifier diagnosed cytomegalovirus status with high specificity and sensitivity. Subsequent analysis showed first-cohort TCR clusters tending to co-occur in 95 to 150 validation repertoires.

V is TRBV7-2 and J is TRBJ2-1, with TRBD1 matching 7 bases. The sample was PBMCs. The receptor comes from a woman aged 25 to 39 in good health and CMV-seronegative. This CDR3 is CASSLGRGTHNEQFF. CDR3 nucleotides: TGTGCCAGCAGCTTAGGCAGGGGGACCCACAATGAGCAGTTCTTC.